The next 32 T cell receptor beta chains were all read from a single sample in a study of CD8 T cells in ankylosing spondylitis (dated by TCRdb to 2016 to 2017). Library preparation was by 5' RACE. Sequencing took place on an Illumina HiSeq 2500. Through fastp at Q25 and MiXCR, TCRdb rebuilt clones from the public reads, retaining in-frame beta chains. Every CDR3 protein is listed once, alongside the most common genes and DNA of its rows. This sample lists over 60,000 distinct CDR3 sequences; about 5% were detected once. The leading ten clones occupy around 2% of the sample. Sequenced sample: blood, either unsorted or a sorted T cell fraction (not recorded which). These receptors were obtained from a male donor with ankylosing spondylitis or in good health (not recorded which).

This clonotype was seen only a few times. The chain's CDR3 is CASSRLAGVPNEQFF. The CDR3 region has the DNA TGTGCCAGCAGCCGACTAGCGGGGGTCCCGAATGAGCAGTTCTTC. The V call is TRBV7-8, the J call TRBJ2-1; 12 nucleotides line up with TRBD2. Germline CDR1 reads SGHVS; CDR2 reads FQNEAQ. J was trimmed by 7 bases and V by 5 bases; bases with no gene match: 6. This CDR3 has 15 amino acids.

The sample holds many counts of this clonotype. The chain combines TRBV9 with TRBJ2-1; weak D call: TRBD2 (5 bases). Between the trimmed V and J ends, which lost 4 bases and 0 bases, there was a span of 14 bases. The CDR3 loop spans 16 amino acids. Germline loops: CDR1 SGDLS, CDR2 YYNGEE. The chain's CDR3 is CASSQTGVISYNEQFF. The CDR3 DNA reads as TGTGCCAGCAGCCAAACCGGGGTCATCTCCTACAATGAGCAGTTCTTC. Looking up the rest from reference TRBV9 and TRBJ2-1 gives the full variable domain: DSGVTQTPKHLITATGQRVTLRCSPRSGDLSVYWYQQSLDQGLQFLIQYYNGEERAKGNILERFSAQQFPDLHSELNLSSLELGDSALYFCASSQTGVISYNEQFFGPGTRLTVL.

There are many counts of this clonotype. The rearrangement links TRBV15 to TRBJ2-7; D might be TRBD1 (5 bases). The CDR3 sequence is 14 residues long. V was pared by 5 bases and J by 2 bases, with 13 bases between. Germline CDR1 and CDR2: LNHNV and YYDKDF (reference sequence). The CDR3 bases are TGTGCCACCAGCCCCCCCACAGGCCCCTACGAGCAGTACTTC. It translates to CATSPPTGPYEQYF.

The chain combines TRBV12-3 or TRBV12-4 with TRBJ1-5, with unresolved D. CDR3 length: 13 residues. V was trimmed by 2 bases and J by 4 bases, leaving 6 bases between them. CDR3 coding DNA: TGTGCCAGCAGTTTAACAGAAAATCAGCCCCAGCATTTT. It encodes CASSLTENQPQHF.

The table lists this clonotype with many counts. The chain recombines TRBV12-3 or TRBV12-4 with TRBJ1-1; D gene ambiguous. V shed 6 bases and J shed 5 bases, with 10 bases lying between them. CDR3 length: 12 residues. CDR3 amino acids: CASSRSRTEAFF. The CDR3 DNA reads as TGTGCCAGCAGCCGCAGTCGTACTGAAGCTTTCTTT.

This clonotype was observed many times. This sequence joins TRBV15 and TRBJ1-1; TRBD1 might be the D (6 bases). The germline gives CDR1 LNHNV, CDR2 YYDKDF (reference sequence). V lost 1 base, J lost 2 bases, and 11 bases lay in between. The length of the CDR3 is 15 residues. Written as DNA, the CDR3 is TGTGCCACCAGCAGAGGCGGACAGCTTAACACTGAAGCTTTCTTT. Translated: CATSRGGQLNTEAFF.

The V call is TRBV23-1, the J call TRBJ1-6; TRBD1 might be the D (5 bases). TRBV23-1 is an ORF for which the function is uncertain. With 2 bases removed from V and 6 bases from J, the gap between germline ends came to 20 bases. The CDR3 length is 18 residues. The CDR3 DNA sequence: TGCGCCAGCAGTCAAAGGGGTTCAACCGGGACTACTAATTCACCCCTCCACTTT. Translated: CASSQRGSTGTTNSPLHF.

This clonotype has a count of ten or more. J is TRBJ2-1 and V is TRBV12-3 or TRBV12-4; 13 bases fit TRBD2. The CDR3 has 16 residues. V shed 6 bases, J shed 0 bases, and the junction held 2 bases outside the gene matches. The CDR3 sequence is CASRGLAGSSYNEQFF. The CDR3 DNA reads as TGTGCCAGCAGGGGACTAGCGGGGAGCTCCTACAATGAGCAGTTCTTC.

This clonotype occurred many times. This rearrangement joins TRBV11-2 to TRBJ2-1; TRBD1 matches 8 bases. This CDR3 spans 14 amino acids. Germline V lookup: CDR1 SGHAT, CDR2 FQNNGV. Trimming cost V 1 base and J 9 bases; bases outside gene matches: 5. In DNA form, the CDR3 reads TGTGCCAGCAGCTTAGCTCGGACAGGGACTGAGCAGTTCTTC. Protein product: CASSLARTGTEQFF.

There are many counts of this clonotype. This rearrangement joins TRBV28 to TRBJ2-1, with D possibly matching TRBD1 (6 bases). V was trimmed by 5 bases and J by 9 bases, leaving 14 bases between them. Germline V gene data show CDR1 as MDHEN and CDR2 as SYDVKM. The CDR3 sequence is 13 residues long. CDR3 DNA: TGTGCCAGCAGTCGGCAGGGGAGTGCTGAGCAGTTCTTC. Amino acid sequence: CASSRQGSAEQFF.

This clonotype appeared many times. The chain links TRBV4-1 to TRBJ2-7; 9 bases align to TRBD1. V dropped 0 bases and J dropped 3; count of bases not matched to a gene: 3. Germline CDR1 reads MGHRA; CDR2 reads YSYEKL. This CDR3 region has 15 residues. This CDR3 reads CASSQDPTGGYEQYF. In DNA, the CDR3 is TGCGCCAGCAGCCAAGACCCGACAGGGGGCTACGAGCAGTACTTC.

This clonotype was detected many times. The chain recombines TRBV7-6 with TRBJ2-5, with a possible D match to TRBD1 (5 bases). This CDR3 region has 17 residues. Trimming took 1 base from V and 5 from J, leaving 20 bases between them. The V gene's germline CDR1 is SGHVS and CDR2 FNYEAQ. The CDR3 DNA is TGTGCCAGCAGCTTAGAAATCCAATCGGCAGGGAAGGAGACCCAGTACTTC. It specifies CASSLEIQSAGKETQYF.

This clonotype occurred many times. This chain uses TRBV20-1 with TRBJ2-5; D tentatively fits TRBD1 or TRBD2 (6 bases each). V shed 0 bases and J shed 5 bases, with 13 bases lying between them. Germline lookup yields CDR1 DFQATT and CDR2 SNEGSKA (reference sequence). CDR3 length equals 14 residues. The CDR3 region has the DNA TGCAGTGCTAGAGATGAAGGGGGGTGGGAGACCCAGTACTTC. Protein sequence: CSARDEGGWETQYF.

Points on this clonotype: A much larger clone differs by one base, so this may be a read error. This chain links TRBV7-9 with TRBJ2-1, with D uncertain. The CDR3 is made up of 12 amino acids. The germline V gene encodes CDR1 SEHNR and CDR2 FQNEAQ (reference sequence). In DNA form, the CDR3 reads TGTGCCAGCAGCACACACTACAATGAGCGGTTCTTC. Its translation: CASSTHYNERFF. Complete variable domain (other parts from reference TRBV7-9 and TRBJ2-1): DTGVSQNPRHKITKRGQNVTFRCDPISEHNRLYWYRQTLGQGPEFLTYFQNEAQLEKSRLLSDRFSAERPKGSFSTLEIQRTEQGDSAMYLCASSTHYNERFFGPGTRLTVL.

This clonotype appeared a single time. The V gene is TRBV5-8, the J gene TRBJ2-1; 7 nucleotides agree with TRBD1. J lost 12 bases, V lost 4 bases, and 10 bases had no gene match. The CDR3 contains 13 residues. Germline CDR1 SGHTS, CDR2 YDEGEE. The CDR3 DNA reads as TGTGCCAGCAGCGCCCAGGGGGTTTGGCGGCAGTTCTTC. Its translation: CASSAQGVWRQFF.

This clonotype was found many times. This rearrangement joins TRBV12-3 or TRBV12-4 to TRBJ2-3, with 10 bases matching TRBD2. The CDR3 is 15 amino acids. The J segment lost 6 bases and the V segment lost 4 bases, leaving 7 bases of the junction unmatched. CDR3 bases: TGTGCCAGCAGTTCCCTTAGCGGGGGGTCTGATACGCAGTATTTT. Translation gives CASSSLSGGSDTQYF.

This clonotype has a count of ten or more. V gene TRBV29-1 combines with J gene TRBJ2-7; D gene uncertain. Looked up from germline, CDR1 is SQVTM and CDR2 is ANQGSEA. The CDR3 runs to 11 residues. The ends were cut back, 4 bases at V and 5 bases at J, with 9 bases in the middle. CDR3 nucleotide sequence: TGCAGCGTTGCTTCCCCGGACGAGCAGTACTTC. Translated, it gives CSVASPDEQYF.

This clonotype has at least ten counts. CDR3 nucleotides: TGCGCCAGCAGCTTTAGTAGAGACACCGGGGAGCTGTTTTTT. Protein sequence: CASSFSRDTGELFF. The chain joins TRBV5-1 to TRBJ2-2; D is unresolved. CDR3 size: 14 residues. V lost 2 bases to trimming and J lost 3 bases, with 8 bases between them. Germline CDR1 and CDR2: SGHRS and YFSETQ.

This clonotype has at least ten counts. V is TRBV29-1 and J is TRBJ2-6, with 8 positions matching TRBD1. J lost 2 bases, V lost 1 base, and 4 bases had no gene match. The CDR3 spans 16 residues. Per germline, CDR1 SQVTM and CDR2 ANQGSEA. For the CDR3, the DNA is TGCAGCGTTGAAGGCCAGACAGGGGCTGGGGCCAACGTCCTGACTTTC. Protein product: CSVEGQTGAGANVLTF.

In its sample, this clonotype was seen many times. This chain connects TRBV20-1 to TRBJ2-3, with TRBD1 matching 8 bases. Trimming removed 5 bases from V and 1 base from J; junction bases left unmatched: 11. The CDR3 contains 16 residues. The germline CDR1 and CDR2 sequences are DFQATT and SNEGSKA (reference sequence). CDR3 residues: CSAPRQGLDGTDTQYF. CDR3 nucleotide sequence: TGCAGTGCTCCGCGACAGGGGTTGGACGGCACAGATACGCAGTATTTT.

This clonotype has ten or more counts. V gene TRBV7-9 combines with J gene TRBJ1-5, with D possibly matching TRBD1 (5 bases). CDR1 and CDR2 from the germline V gene are SEHNR and FQNEAQ (reference sequence). CDR3 length: 15 residues. Trimming removed 5 bases at V and 4 bases at J, with 15 bases between. The CDR3 loop reads CASSIDSYENQPQHF. The CDR3 nucleotides are TGTGCCAGCAGCATTGACAGTTATGAGAATCAGCCCCAGCATTTT. Using reference TRBV7-9 and TRBJ1-5 for the parts outside the CDR3, the full variable domain is DTGVSQNPRHKITKRGQNVTFRCDPISEHNRLYWYRQTLGQGPEFLTYFQNEAQLEKSRLLSDRFSAERPKGSFSTLEIQRTEQGDSAMYLCASSIDSYENQPQHFGDGTRLSIL.

In this sample, this clonotype turned up many times. The chain is built from TRBV12-3 or TRBV12-4 and TRBJ1-1; D gene uncertain. The CDR3 totals 12 residues. V lost 6 bases to trimming and J lost 4 bases, with 9 bases between them. The CDR3 DNA sequence: TGTGCCAGCAGCGACCATCTCACTGAAGCTTTCTTT. Its protein is CASSDHLTEAFF.

This clonotype occurred many times. The V call is TRBV12-3 or TRBV12-4, the J call TRBJ1-1; D remains ambiguous. The V end lost 1 base, the J end lost 7 bases, and 13 bases lay between the germline ends. The CDR3 covers 14 residues. This chain's CDR3 is CASSLGGSPYEAFF. CDR3 nucleotides: TGTGCCAGCAGTTTAGGAGGGAGCCCCTATGAAGCTTTCTTT.

This clonotype has at least ten counts. A much larger clone lies a single base off, so this may be a read error. The chain has TRBV24-1 and TRBJ1-3; TRBD1 matches 7 bases. The CDR3 has 13 residues. CDR1 KGHDR and CDR2 SFDVKD come from the germline V gene. CDR3 sequence (DNA): TGTGCCACCAGCGGGACAGTAGGAAACGCCATATATTTT. Its protein is CATSGTVGNAIYF.

This clonotype came up many times. The V and J genes are TRBV7-3 and TRBJ2-3; D not resolved. V lost 0 bases to trimming and J lost 0 bases, with 4 bases between them. The CDR3 runs 14 residues. Per the germline V gene, CDR1 is SGHTA and CDR2 is FQGTGA. The CDR3 bases are TGTGCCAGCAGCTTAACCTTGAGCACAGATACGCAGTATTTT. This sequence encodes CASSLTLSTDTQYF.

This clonotype appeared many times. The chain has TRBV6-5 and TRBJ1-3; 8 bases are a match to TRBD1. Trimming at V came to 7 bases and at J to 0 bases, leaving 5 bases not matched to a gene. The CDR3 contains 15 residues. Germline V gene sequence: CDR1 MNHEY, CDR2 SVGAGI. CDR3 sequence: CASITTGGSGNTIYF. As DNA, the CDR3 is TGTGCCAGCATTACTACAGGGGGCTCTGGAAACACCATATATTTT.

This clonotype was seen many times. The chain has TRBV13 and TRBJ1-2, with D tentatively TRBD1 (6 bases). The CDR3 has 14 amino acids. With 3 bases removed from V and 6 bases from J, the gap between germline ends came to 14 bases. Germline assignment: CDR1 PRHDT and CDR2 FYEKMQ (reference sequence). CDR3 sequence (DNA): TGTGCCAGCAGCTTTGACAGGAGGGACCATGGCTACACCTTC. Residues: CASSFDRRDHGYTF.

This clonotype came up a few times. This sequence joins TRBV2 and TRBJ1-2; D might be TRBD1 (6 bases). V lost 1 base and J 3 bases, leaving 18 bases between the germline ends. The CDR3 has 17 amino acids. Germline CDR1 reads SNHLY; CDR2 reads FYNNEI. CDR3 in DNA: TGTGCCAGCAGTGAAGGTCCCCCCACAGGGATGGACTATGGCTACACCTTC. Translation: CASSEGPPTGMDYGYTF.

This chain links TRBV5-6 with TRBJ2-7; TRBD2 matches 7 bases. The germline V gene encodes CDR1 SGHDT and CDR2 YYEEEE. The CDR3 covers 13 residues. V was clipped by 4 bases and J by 4 bases; unmatched bases: 5. Written as DNA, the CDR3 is TGTGCCAGCAGCAACACCGGGAGGTACGAGCAGTACTTC. Its protein product is CASSNTGRYEQYF.

This clonotype was recorded at least ten times. The chain is built from TRBV27 and TRBJ2-7; D is undetermined. V was shortened by 2 bases and J by 3 bases, with 8 bases between the two germline ends. Germline CDR1 reads MNHEY; CDR2 reads SMNVEV (reference sequence). This CDR3 region has 13 residues. The CDR3 coding sequence is TGTGCCAGCAGTTTAGACGGGCGCTACGAGCAGTACTTC. Amino acid sequence: CASSLDGRYEQYF.

This clonotype was observed many times. This rearrangement joins TRBV20-1 to TRBJ1-4; the match to TRBD1 covers 7 bases. Looked up from germline, CDR1 is DFQATT and CDR2 is SNEGSKA (reference sequence). The CDR3 consists of 13 residues. Germline trimming cut 5 bases from V and 3 bases from J; bases unmatched to any gene: 3. This CDR3 is CSAADRSNEKLFF. CDR3 in DNA: TGCAGTGCTGCGGACAGGTCTAATGAAAAACTGTTTTTT.

This clonotype showed up many times. CDR3 sequence reads: CSALGGTEAFF. The DNA of the CDR3 is TGCAGTGCTTTAGGGGGGACTGAAGCTTTCTTT. The chain couples TRBV20-1 to TRBJ1-1; tentative D call: TRBD1 (6 bases). This CDR3 has 11 residues. Germline V lookup: CDR1 DFQATT, CDR2 SNEGSKA (reference sequence). V lost 5 bases and J 5 bases, leaving 9 bases between the germline ends.